This T cell receptor beta chain was found in a study of CXCR3-negative and CXCR3-positive naive CD8 T cells. About the research overall: Across all libraries, TRB reads numbered around 140 million, with about 1.5 +/- 0.3 million in each library.

This clonotype counts as medium-sized by frequency. Its cognate antigen is unknown. The method, 5' RACE with UMI labels, was used to prepare the TRB cDNA libraries. Following a re-call of the 5' RACE reads, TCRdb has one entry per CDR3 protein and lacks DNA. The sample table sets out around 6,300 distinct CDR3 sequences. Germline V gene lookup returns CDR1 SQVTM and CDR2 ANQGSEA. This CDR3 is built from 14 residues. Regarding the study as a whole: Relative to memory CD8+ cells, whose diversity was much lower, both naive subsets had comparably high diversity. CXCR3-negative naive cells had less hydrophobic TRB CDR3s than did CXCR3-positive naive cells.

The chain recombines TRBV29-1 with TRBJ2-7; absent DNA, TCRdb's TRBD2 call cannot be checked. The sample consisted of naive CXCR3- CD8+ T cells from blood. Subset noted: CD45RO-CCR7+CD27+CD95- naive CD8+ T cells lacking CXCR3 (TNR3-). The origin of this receptor is a human donor in good health. Some clones in this sample may be carry-over from other donors' samples. The CDR3 region is CSVGWRGRPYEQYF.